The subject of this entry is one T cell receptor beta chain. Its antigen remains unidentified. There are no base qualities to consult, and no much larger clone falls within one base. Synthesis of TCR cDNA relied on 5'RACE template switching, a step that introduced a universal primer site along with unique molecular identifiers. Priming of cDNA synthesis was performed from both the TCR alpha and TCR beta constant segments. Library amplification used two PCR steps, and the second PCR step added sample barcodes and sequencing adapters. Sequencing of libraries was performed on Illumina HiSeq 2500 (2x100 bp) or NovaSeq (2x150 bp). In the original analysis: MIGEC was used to demultiplex reads and collapse the reads into UMI consensus sequences, and MiXCR was used for V(D)J alignment. Vaccine-responding clonotypes were identified with edgeR using replicate PBMC samples, with FDR below 0.01 and a log2 fold change above 5 up to day 15 being required. CD4 or CD8 identity was assigned to each bulk clonotype according to whether the clonotype was present at higher abundance in the sequenced CD4 repertoire or the sequenced CD8 repertoire. Through fastp at Q25 and MiXCR, TCRdb rebuilt clones from the public reads, retaining in-frame beta chains. Here each entry gathers all rows of one CDR3 protein and keeps the most common genes and DNA. TCRdb's processing, not the authors', yielded these V and J calls. Across this sample there are around 590,000 distinct CDR3 sequences, with roughly an eighth seen only once. The ten largest clones capture around 14% of the sample.

The data originate from a study of T cells after yellow fever vaccination (dated by TCRdb to between 2019 and 2020). With respect to the entire study: The SMART-Seq v4 Ultra Low Input RNA kit was used to prepare libraries from fractions with low cell numbers. Two healthy male donors, one aged 18 to 30 and one aged 30 to 40 years, made up the cohort. Bulk TCR alpha and beta repertoires were sequenced longitudinally to track T-cell clones before and after primary and booster YFV17D yellow fever vaccination. Bulk PBMC replicates and cell subsets were isolated from blood drawn at multiple timepoints before and after both primary and secondary immunization. Broader findings and caveats from the paper: Most clones expanded after primary vaccination were re-detected after the booster (almost 98% of CD4 and approximately 88% of CD8), suggesting broad memory maintenance. Because the study included only a couple of donors, the extent to which the findings can be generalized is limited. Because abundant contaminating clonotypes from the bulk population could be contained in FACS-sorted repertoires, computational filtering was required. A small fraction of clonotypes appeared in both the CD4 and CD8 compartments, likely as a result of convergent recombination. Compared with the primary T-cell response, the secondary T-cell response was weaker but faster, peaking on day 5 rather than day 15.

The sample's treatment or condition label, decoded: live attenuated yellow fever vaccine strain. At each blood-draw timepoint, two biological replicates of bulk PBMCs were obtained. PBMCs were isolated from peripheral blood using a standard Ficoll-Paque protocol. TriZol was used to extract RNA from bulk PBMCs, CD4 and CD8 fractions, and dextramer-positive and dextramer-negative fractions. The CDR3 runs 12 amino acids, cysteine and phenylalanine included. CDR3 DNA only is kept here, 36 bases in frame from base 1. Clipping removes 0 bases from V and 13 bases from J, with 6 as the unmatched junction base count. CDR1 and CDR2 are read off the germline V gene (reference sequence) as GTSNPN and SVGIG.

The sequencing used PBMCs, collected on the day of the yellow fever booster vaccination. This TCR was sampled from a man aged 25-40 years who received the YFV17D yellow fever vaccine. The sequence links TRBV30 to TRBJ2-1, with TRBD2 identical over 7 junction bases. This receptor carries the CDR3 CAWSVGGDIQFF. The DNA sequence is TGTGCCTGGAGTGTGGGGGGGGATATACAGTTCTTC.